These T cell receptor beta chains were read from a single sample in a study of cytomegalovirus exposure and HLA in healthy donors. Profiled with immunoSEQ multiplex PCR; TCRdb holds only in-frame clones, not every one. The sample lists approximately 70,000 clones, 65% to 75% occurring once. The sample taken for sequencing was PBMCs. The receptors derive from a man aged 40-49 years in good health and CMV-seropositive. Both conserved end residues are part of each CDR3. The order of the fields is J gene, clone size, V gene, D gene, CDR3 protein, CDR3 DNA. A D gene is named only where the DNA matches it firmly. Expanded clones are given a class, and other clones once, few, many or no size at all.

>TRBJ2-2|NA|TRBV5-1|TRBD1
CASSSGQTNTGELFF
TGCGCCAGCAGCTCGGGACAGACGAACACCGGGGAGCTGTTTTTT
>TRBJ1-6|NA|TRBV14|NA
CASSQDRGGITSPLHF
TGTGCCAGCAGCCAAGATCGGGGGGGAATTACCTCACCCCTCCACTTT
>TRBJ2-6|NA|TRBV10-3|TRBD1
CAISETGQWGGANVLTF
TGTGCCATCAGTGAGACGGGACAGTGGGGGGGGGCCAACGTCCTGACTTTC
>TRBJ2-7|medium-sized|TRBV6-1|TRBD2
CASSEGTSGFSYEQYF
TGTGCCAGCAGTGAGGGGACTAGCGGGTTCTCCTACGAGCAGTACTTC
>TRBJ1-5|NA|TRBV10-3|NA
CAISESKGSNQPQHF
TGTGCCATCAGTGAGTCCAAGGGGAGCAATCAGCCCCAGCATTTT
>TRBJ2-1|NA|TRBV27|NA
CASMRKSSYNEQFF
TGTGCCAGCATGCGGAAGAGCTCCTACAATGAGCAGTTCTTC
>TRBJ1-4|few|TRBV7-2|TRBD1
CASSLQTGYQEKLFF
TGTGCCAGCAGCCTCCAGACAGGGTATCAGGAAAAACTGTTTTTT
>TRBJ1-5|NA|TRBV6-7|NA
CASSSGTCNQPQHF
TGTGCCAGCAGTTCGGGGACTTGCAATCAGCCCCAGCATTTT
>TRBJ2-3|NA|TRBV11-3|NA
CASSGGLATDTQYF
TGTGCCAGCAGCGGCGGGCTAGCGACAGATACGCAGTATTTT
>TRBJ1-5|NA|TRBV6-6|TRBD1
CASSYRTGGNQPQHF
TGTGCCAGCAGTTACCGGACAGGGGGCAATCAGCCCCAGCATTTT
>TRBJ2-5|NA|TRBV5-4|TRBD2
CASSLGRRGGGETQYF
TGTGCCAGCAGCTTGGGGCGGCGGGGGGGCGGGGAGACCCAGTACTTC
>TRBJ2-2|NA|TRBV4-3|TRBD1
CASSQAPGGNTGELFF
TGCGCCAGCAGCCAAGCCCCAGGGGGCAACACCGGGGAGCTGTTTTTT
>TRBJ2-2|NA|TRBV28|TRBD2
CASRLAGLIGTGELFF
TGTGCCAGTCGACTAGCGGGGCTGATAGGCACCGGGGAGCTGTTTTTT
>TRBJ1-1|once|TRBV4-3|NA
CASSQDLGELDPAFF
TGCGCCAGCAGCCAAGATCTGGGAGAGCTTGATCCGGCTTTCTTT
>TRBJ2-5|NA|TRBV29-1|NA
CSVQYQETQYF
TGCAGCGTTCAGTACCAAGAGACCCAGTACTTC
>TRBJ2-5|NA|TRBV6-5|NA
CASSYRGSETQYF
TGTGCCAGCAGTTATAGGGGGTCAGAGACCCAGTACTTC
>TRBJ1-5|few|TRBV19|NA
CASSDQGNNQPQHF
TGTGCCAGTAGTGACCAGGGGAACAATCAGCCCCAGCATTTT
>TRBJ1-3|once|TRBV5-4|NA
CASSFQLAGSGNTIYF
TGTGCCAGCAGCTTCCAGTTGGCAGGCTCTGGAAACACCATATATTTT
>TRBJ1-2|NA|TRBV5-4|NA
CASSSATWRAGGYTF
TGTGCCAGCAGCTCAGCCACCTGGAGAGCGGGAGGCTACACCTTC
>TRBJ2-6|few|TRBV4-3|TRBD1
CASSRQGSGANVLTF
TGCGCCAGCAGCAGACAGGGTTCGGGGGCCAACGTCCTGACTTTC
>TRBJ2-5|NA|TRBV7-6|TRBD2
CASSRPRGTIQETQYF
TGTGCCAGCAGCCGCCCCCGGGGGACTATACAAGAGACCCAGTACTTC
>TRBJ1-1|NA|TRBV5-1|NA
CASGSGSQYTEAFF
TGCGCCAGCGGGAGCGGCTCCCAGTACACTGAAGCTTTCTTT
>TRBJ2-5|once|TRBV2|TRBD2
CASSPSGGSGAQYF
TGTGCCAGCTCCCCTAGCGGGGGATCAGGGGCCCAGTACTTC
>TRBJ2-1|NA|TRBV4-3|NA
CASSQDGGNEQFF
TGCGCCAGCAGCCAAGATGGGGGGAATGAGCAGTTCTTC
>TRBJ1-2|few|TRBV7-8|NA
CASSLAVGPNYGYTF
TGTGCCAGCAGCTTAGCGGTGGGGCCGAACTATGGCTACACCTTC
>TRBJ1-1|NA|TRBV18|NA
CASSPPRENTEAFF
TGTGCCAGCTCACCACCGAGAGAAAACACTGAAGCTTTCTTT
>TRBJ2-7|once|TRBV11-2|TRBD2
CASSSRLAGIPGEQYF
TGTGCCAGCAGCTCCCGACTAGCGGGGATTCCTGGCGAGCAGTACTTC
>TRBJ1-5|NA|TRBV15|NA
CATSRDGMANQPQHF
TGTGCCACCAGCAGAGATGGTATGGCAAACCAGCCCCAGCATTTT
>TRBJ2-2|NA|TRBV11-2|NA
CASSPVSGTGELFF
TGTGCCAGCAGCCCAGTCAGTGGCACCGGGGAGCTGTTTTTT
>TRBJ2-6|few|TRBV19|NA
CASRAGSAGANVLTF
TGTGCCAGTAGGGCGGGATCGGCTGGGGCCAACGTCCTGACTTTC
>TRBJ1-1|NA|TRBV19|TRBD1
CASSDATGGGNTEAFF
TGTGCCAGTAGCGACGCCACAGGGGGCGGGAACACTGAAGCTTTCTTT
>TRBJ2-2|NA|TRBV5-1|NA
CASSPNTGELFF
TGCGCCAGCAGCCCAAACACCGGGGAGCTGTTTTTT
>TRBJ2-2|NA|TRBV18|NA
CATRGIPGTSTGELFF
TGTGCCACCCGAGGAATACCGGGGACATCTACCGGGGAGCTGTTTTTT
>TRBJ2-5|NA|TRBV19|NA
CASKSGARETQYF
TGTGCCAGTAAGAGCGGTGCGCGAGAGACCCAGTACTTC
>TRBJ1-1|NA|TRBV28|NA
CASRTSQVNTEAFF
TGTGCCAGCAGGACGTCACAGGTAAACACTGAAGCTTTCTTT
>TRBJ2-7|few|TRBV21-1|NA
CASRTEFPGQGAYEQYF
TGTGCCAGCAGAACCGAATTTCCGGGACAGGGGGCTTACGAGCAGTACTTC
>TRBJ2-2|NA|TRBV6-8|NA
CASSHTPQGANTGELFF
TGTGCCAGCAGCCATACGCCACAGGGCGCGAACACCGGGGAGCTGTTTTTT
>TRBJ2-5|once|TRBV5-5|TRBD2
CASSGGGQETQYF
TGTGCCAGCAGCGGGGGGGGCCAAGAGACCCAGTACTTC
>TRBJ1-1|NA|TRBV29-1|TRBD1
CSVVVSGQGVSFF
TGCAGCGTTGTAGTTTCGGGACAGGGAGTGTCTTTCTTT
>TRBJ1-4|NA|TRBV30|NA
CAWRAIHPQLFF
TGTGCCTGGAGGGCCATACACCCGCAGCTGTTTTTT
>TRBJ1-2|once|TRBV4-1|TRBD1
CASSQGQGRYGYTF
TGCGCCAGCAGCCAAGGACAGGGCAGGTATGGCTACACCTTC
>TRBJ1-2|NA|TRBV11-1|TRBD1
CASSSQGARGYTF
TGTGCCAGCAGCTCCCAGGGGGCCAGAGGCTACACCTTC
>TRBJ2-2|few|TRBV14|NA
CASSPGLNTGELFF
TGTGCCAGCAGTCCAGGACTGAACACCGGGGAGCTGTTTTTT
>TRBJ2-5|NA|TRBV7-9|NA
CASSLTLRVVGETQYF
TGTGCCAGCAGCTTAACACTGAGGGTAGTGGGAGAGACCCAGTACTTC
>TRBJ1-1|NA|TRBV10-3|TRBD1
CAVDAGGRAFF
TGTGCCGTTGATGCAGGGGGCCGCGCTTTCTTT
>TRBJ1-5|few|TRBV5-4|TRBD1
CASSFTGGTDGQPQHF
TGTGCCAGCAGCTTTACAGGGGGCACCGACGGGCAGCCCCAGCATTTT
>TRBJ2-7|few|TRBV7-8|TRBD1
CASRTDRGRGEQYF
TGTGCCAGCAGAACTGACAGGGGTCGGGGCGAGCAGTACTTC
>TRBJ2-5|NA|TRBV5-1|TRBD2
CASSETLAVHETQYF
TGCGCCAGCAGCGAAACACTAGCGGTACACGAGACCCAGTACTTC
>TRBJ1-4|few|TRBV7-2|NA
CASSLVPGTNEKLFF
TGTGCCAGCAGCTTAGTCCCCGGGACTAATGAAAAACTGTTTTTT
>TRBJ1-5|NA|TRBV2|NA
CASSASSPNYSNQPQHF
TGTGCCAGCAGTGCGTCCAGTCCCAACTATAGCAATCAGCCCCAGCATTTT
>TRBJ2-5|NA|TRBV5-4|NA
CASSPGGIQETQYF
TGTGCCAGCAGCCCTGGGGGCATACAAGAGACCCAGTACTTC
>TRBJ2-3|NA|TRBV5-1|NA
CASSLALTATDTQYF
TGCGCCAGCAGCTTGGCTTTGACAGCCACAGATACGCAGTATTTT
>TRBJ1-2|NA|TRBV6-5|NA
CASSYSSQGIFYGYTF
TGTGCCAGCAGTTACTCGTCGCAGGGGATTTTCTATGGCTACACCTTC
>TRBJ1-1|NA|TRBV21-1|NA
CASPLTGVDTEAFF
TGTGCCAGCCCCCTAACAGGGGTCGACACTGAAGCTTTCTTT
>TRBJ1-1|NA|TRBV5-1|NA
CASSLKFETQNTEAFF
TGCGCCAGCAGCTTGAAATTTGAGACACAGAACACTGAAGCTTTCTTT